These T cell receptor beta chains were read from a single sample in a study of T cell changes during pregnancy in multiple sclerosis. This table comes from immunoSEQ multiplex PCR, and its TCRdb copy is limited to in-frame clones, with some not included. The sample records tens of thousands of clones, about 88% being singletons. The source was CD8+ T cells from peripheral blood mononuclear cells, collected in the third trimester of pregnancy. These receptors originate from a female donor with multiple sclerosis, enrolled in a pregnancy study. Both conserved end residues are part of each CDR3. Fields, in order: J gene, V gene, clone size, D gene, CDR3 DNA, CDR3 protein. A D gene is named only where the DNA matches it firmly. Expanded clones get a size class; other rows say once, few or many, or leave the size out.

>TRBJ2-3|TRBV6-4|.|TRBD2
TGTGCCAGCAGTCCTATTAGCGGGGGGGCCAAAGATACGCAGTATTTT
CASSPISGGAKDTQYF
>TRBJ1-2|TRBV19|.|.
TGTGCCAGTAGTATTTCAATGAGCGGTGGCTACACCTTC
CASSISMSGGYTF
>TRBJ2-2|TRBV18|.|TRBD1
TGTGCCAGCTCGCCGGGACAGGCTGCCGGGGAGCTGTTTTTT
CASSPGQAAGELFF
>TRBJ2-1|TRBV25-1|.|.
TGTGCCAGCAGTGAATTCTGGGGGCTATACAATGAGCAGTTCTTC
CASSEFWGLYNEQFF
>TRBJ2-6|TRBV5-1|.|TRBD2
TGCGCCAGCAGCTTGGAGGGACTAGCGGGAGGTCTTGGGGCCAACGTCCTGACTTTC
CASSLEGLAGGLGANVLTF
>TRBJ2-5|TRBV13|.|.
TGTGCCAGCAGCGGGCAGGTCGCCCAAGAGACCCAGTACTTC
CASSGQVAQETQYF
>TRBJ2-3|TRBV2|.|TRBD1
TGTGCCAGCACGCAAACAGGGGAGAAAATCACAGATACGCAGTATTTT
CASTQTGEKITDTQYF
>TRBJ1-2|TRBV4-3|.|TRBD1
TGCGCCAGCAGCCAAGTCGAGACAGGGGGCGGGTATGGCTACACCTTC
CASSQVETGGGYGYTF
>TRBJ1-2|TRBV6-5|.|.
TGTGCCAGCAGTTCTATCTGGGGCGGCTACACCTTC
CASSSIWGGYTF
>TRBJ1-2|TRBV7-6|.|TRBD1
TGTGCCAGCAGCCCAGAGACAGGGGGTTTCTATGGCTACACCTTC
CASSPETGGFYGYTF
>TRBJ2-2|TRBV6-5|.|.
TGTGCCAGCAGTCCACAGGGCGGAGGGGAGCTGTTTTTT
CASSPQGGGELFF
>TRBJ1-2|TRBV4-3|.|TRBD1
TGCGCCAGCAGCCAAGATCAGGGGGGTTCAGGCTATGGCTACACCTTC
CASSQDQGGSGYGYTF
>TRBJ2-7|TRBV6-1|.|TRBD1
TGTGCCAGCAGCCCGGGACAGGGGGCATTTGAGCAGTACTTC
CASSPGQGAFEQYF
>TRBJ1-2|TRBV6-5|.|.
TGTGCCAGCAGTTCCCGGGGGGGTGGGGGAAGCTATGGCTACACCTTC
CASSSRGGGGSYGYTF
>TRBJ2-3|TRBV9|.|TRBD1
TGTGCCAGCAGGGGGGACAGGGCAGATACGCAGTATTTT
CASRGDRADTQYF
>TRBJ1-1|TRBV5-4|.|.
TGTGCCAGCAGCCCTAGCGCGGTAAACACTGAAGCTTTCTTT
CASSPSAVNTEAFF
>TRBJ2-2|TRBV6-5|.|.
TGTGCCAGCAGTTACTCGGCTTTCTTGACCGGGGAGCTGTTTTTT
CASSYSAFLTGELFF
>TRBJ2-1|TRBV27|.|.
TGTGCCAGCAGTTTATCGGTCTCGGGTGAGCAGTTCTTC
CASSLSVSGEQFF
>TRBJ1-6|TRBV19|.|.
TGTGCCAGTTCGGACGGGGGAGAATCACCCCTCCACTTT
CASSDGGESPLHF
>TRBJ2-7|TRBV11-3|.|.
TGTGCCAGCAGCTTAACCTACCCCAACGAGCAGTACTTC
CASSLTYPNEQYF
>TRBJ2-3|TRBV11-2|.|TRBD2
TGTGCCAGCAGCTTGGAAGGGAGGGCTTGGACAGATACGCAGTATTTT
CASSLEGRAWTDTQYF
>TRBJ2-5|TRBV7-6|.|.
TGTGCCAGCAGCACAGCGGAAGAGACCCAGTACTTC
CASSTAEETQYF
>TRBJ1-1|TRBV30|.|.
TGTGCCTGGAGTGTACGGGTGACTGAAGCTTTCTTT
CAWSVRVTEAFF
>TRBJ2-2|TRBV4-3|.|.
TGCGCCAGCAGCCATCTTAGGACAGAGAACACCGGGGAGCTGTTTTTT
CASSHLRTENTGELFF
>TRBJ1-5|TRBV6-1|.|TRBD1
TGTGCCAGCAGTGAAGCGAGTTCAGGGGGTCAGCCCCAGCATTTT
CASSEASSGGQPQHF
>TRBJ2-2|TRBV5-1|.|TRBD1
TGCGCCAGCAGCTCGGGACAGGGGGCTTTGGCCGGGGAGCTGTTTTTT
CASSSGQGALAGELFF
>TRBJ1-6|TRBV7-9|few|.
TGTGCCAGCAGCTTATCCCAGGGCGCCTCACCCCTCCACTTT
CASSLSQGASPLHF
>TRBJ1-2|TRBV5-1|.|.
TGCGCCAGTGGGGCCGTCTATGGCTACACCTTC
CASGAVYGYTF
>TRBJ2-4|TRBV5-1|.|TRBD1
TGCGCCAGCAGCTTGGATCCGGGACAGGGTGGCGCGGGACAGTACTTC
CASSLDPGQGGAGQYF
>TRBJ2-2|TRBV23-1|.|.
TGCGCTCTGACTCCAGCAGGACAGAACACCGGGGAGCTGTTTTTT
CALTPAGQNTGELFF
>TRBJ2-3|TRBV27|.|.
TGTGCCAGCAGGTGGGCAGGGCTAATCACAGATACGCAGTATTTT
CASRWAGLITDTQYF
>TRBJ1-5|TRBV5-1|.|.
TGCGCCAGCAGCCAGGACAGCACACAAAATCAGCCCCAGCATTTT
CASSQDSTQNQPQHF
>TRBJ2-1|TRBV27|.|TRBD1
TGTGCCAGCAGTTCGCGGACAGGGGATGAACCCGCGAATGAGCAGTTCTTC
CASSSRTGDEPANEQFF
>TRBJ1-5|TRBV5-5|.|TRBD1
TGTGCCAGCAGCAGCTTCGGGGGGACAGGAGGCAATCAGCCCCAGCATTTT
CASSSFGGTGGNQPQHF
>TRBJ1-5|TRBV5-8|.|.
TGTGCCAGCAGACGGACAGCAAATCAGCCCCAGCATTTT
CASRRTANQPQHF
>TRBJ2-1|TRBV5-6|once|.
TGTGCCAGCAGCTCGGACAGTGGTGAGCAGTTCTTC
CASSSDSGEQFF
>TRBJ2-1|TRBV7-9|.|TRBD2
TGTGCCAGCAGCTTTGGGGAGGGCCAAGTGGATGAGCAGTTCTTC
CASSFGEGQVDEQFF
>TRBJ2-2|TRBV27|.|.
TGTGCCAGCAGTGATTACAGGGAGGGCACCGGGGAGCTGTTTTTT
CASSDYREGTGELFF
>TRBJ1-6|TRBV19|.|.
TGTGCCAGTAGCACAGGGTATCCGTCACCCCTCCACTTT
CASSTGYPSPLHF
>TRBJ2-1|TRBV5-1|.|.
TGCGCCAGCAGCTTGGTGGCGGGGAGCTCCTACAATGAGCAGTTCTTC
CASSLVAGSSYNEQFF
>TRBJ2-2|TRBV5-6|.|TRBD2
TGTGCCAGCAGCCCTTCGACTAGCGAGGGACCCGGGGAGCTGTTTTTT
CASSPSTSEGPGELFF
>TRBJ2-1|TRBV4-1|.|TRBD1
TGCGCCAGCAGCCAGGGGACAGGGTATGACGGTGAGCAGTTCTTC
CASSQGTGYDGEQFF